What follows are 9 T cell receptor beta chains derived from one specimen sequenced in a study of blood T cell repertoires in COVID-19. The protocol was immunoSEQ multiplex PCR, while the TCRdb copy is restricted to in-frame clones and leaves out a portion. The sample includes under 200,000 clones, 84% of them seen just once. The sequenced sample was peripheral blood. The receptors here all came from a man younger than 35 with active or convalescent COVID-19.

J is TRBJ1-1 and V is TRBV7-2, with 8 bases that match TRBD1. The CDR3 loop spans 15 amino acids. Germline V gives CDR1 SGHTA, CDR2 FQGNSA. V shed 2 bases, J shed 3 bases, and the junction held 5 bases outside the gene matches. For the CDR3, the DNA is TGTGCCAGCAGCTTATTCTCGACAGGGGACACTGAAGCTTTCTTT. It is translated as CASSLFSTGDTEAFF.

The rearrangement uses TRBV19 and TRBJ2-5, with TRBD2 identical over 7 bases. The J segment lost 5 bases and the V segment lost 6 bases, leaving 9 bases of the junction unmatched. This CDR3 has 14 amino acids. Germline CDR1 and CDR2: LNHDA and SQIVND (reference sequence). The CDR3 DNA reads as TGTGCCAGTAGGACCGGGACTACGGGCGAGACCCAGTACTTC. Translating gives CASRTGTTGETQYF.

The V gene is TRBV15, the J gene TRBJ2-6; TRBD1 aligns across 9 bases. Germline V gene lookup returns CDR1 LNHNV and CDR2 YYDKDF (reference sequence). CDR3 length: 16 residues. J lost 2 bases, V lost 4 bases, and 3 bases had no gene match. CDR3 nucleotides: TGTGCCACCAGCAACGGGGACAGGGCTGGGGCCAACGTCCTGACTTTC. Its translation: CATSNGDRAGANVLTF. The full variable domain, its missing parts supplied by reference TRBV15 and TRBJ2-6, is DAMVIQNPRYQVTQFGKPVTLSCSQTLNHNVMYWYQQKSSQAPKLLFHYYDKDFNNEADTPDNFQSRRPNTSFCFLDIRSPGLGDTAMYLCATSNGDRAGANVLTFGAGSRLTVL.

The V and J genes are TRBV6-5 and TRBJ2-7; TRBD1 matches 10 bases. Looked up from germline, CDR1 is MNHEY and CDR2 is SVGAGI. Trimming at V came to 4 bases and at J to 6 bases, leaving 6 bases not matched to a gene. The CDR3 has 14 residues. This CDR3 reads CASSWRDRGSEQYF. CDR3 DNA sequence: TGTGCCAGCAGTTGGCGGGACAGGGGTAGCGAGCAGTACTTC.

The rearrangement joins TRBV5-1 to TRBJ2-1, with 7 bases matching TRBD1. CDR1 and CDR2 from the germline V gene are SGHRS and YFSETQ. Trimming cost V 4 bases and J 6 bases; bases outside gene matches: 7. CDR3 length: 14 residues. CDR3 loop: CASSPRQGTNEQFF. The CDR3 DNA reads as TGCGCCAGCAGCCCACGACAGGGAACCAATGAGCAGTTCTTC.

V gene TRBV4-2 combines with J gene TRBJ1-2, with TRBD1 matching 8 bases. The CDR3 has 15 residues. Germline CDR1 and CDR2: LGHNA and YNFKEQ. J lost 5 bases, V lost 0 bases, and 5 bases had no gene match. CDR3 nucleotide sequence: TGTGCCAGCAGCCAAGAGGGGACAGGAGGATATGGCTACACCTTC. Its translation is CASSQEGTGGYGYTF.

V is TRBV5-6 and J is TRBJ2-7; 9 bases map to TRBD1. With V trimmed by 1 base and J by 7 bases, 12 bases remained unmatched. Germline CDR1 SGHDT, CDR2 YYEEEE. The CDR3 is 16 residues long. CDR3 sequence: CASSLSRDRVFGEQYF. The CDR3 DNA follows: TGTGCCAGCAGCTTGAGCCGGGACAGGGTATTTGGAGAGCAGTACTTC.

The chain recombines TRBV29-1 with TRBJ2-2; TRBD1 agrees at 7 bases. Germline V gene sequence: CDR1 SQVTM, CDR2 ANQGSEA. Unmatched junction bases numbered 7, after V lost 7 bases and J lost 5 bases. CDR3 size: 13 residues. In nucleotides, the CDR3 is TGCAGCGCGTCCGGGACAGATACCGGGGAGCTGTTTTTT. It codes for CSASGTDTGELFF.

The rearrangement joins TRBV23-1 to TRBJ2-5, with 12 bases lining up with TRBD2. TRBV23-1 belongs to the ORF category, with a function that is uncertain. The CDR3 runs to 14 residues. The V and J ends lost 8 bases and 5 bases, in that order; junction bases with no gene match: 6. CDR3 sequence reads: CASPLLAGGETQYF. The CDR3 DNA reads as TGCGCCAGCCCCTTACTAGCGGGAGGTGAGACCCAGTACTTC.